This is a list of T cell receptor beta chains from one sample in a study of neurological immune-mediated disorders. MiXCR, run by TCRdb on the 5' RACE reads, gives a single entry per CDR3 protein. This table has about 44,000 distinct CDR3 sequences, 6% to 7% appearing once. Sequencing used CD4+ T cells from blood. These receptors were obtained from a woman aged 40 to 50 in good health. Each CDR3 is given with its conserved first and last residue. A D gene is named only where the DNA matches it firmly. Rows may omit the clone size; those that give it use once, few, many or a size class.

many	TRBV7-2	TRBJ1-1	-	CASSWTDVNTEAFF	TGTGCCAGCAGCTGGACAGACGTGAACACTGAAGCTTTCTTT
many	TRBV28	TRBJ1-2	TRBD1	CASSDRQGSGYTF	TGTGCCAGCAGTGATCGACAGGGCTCTGGCTACACCTTC
medium-sized	TRBV29-1	TRBJ2-3	-	CSVEEWDRQDTQYF	TGCAGCGTTGAAGAGTGGGATAGACAAGATACGCAGTATTTT
-	TRBV18	TRBJ1-5	-	CASSPDRTPRRNQPQHF	TGTGCCAGCTCCCCCGACAGGACCCCTCGGAGGAATCAGCCCCAGCATTTT
many	TRBV6-6	TRBJ2-1	TRBD1	CASSPRDRGGNEQFF	TGTGCCAGCAGTCCCCGGGACAGGGGAGGTAATGAGCAGTTCTTC
-	TRBV18	TRBJ2-5	-	CASSPPSGWETQYF	TGTGCCAGCTCACCACCGTCGGGTTGGGAGACCCAGTACTTC
many	TRBV28	TRBJ2-5	-	CASREPGPPQETQYF	TGTGCCAGCAGAGAACCGGGACCGCCACAAGAGACCCAGTACTTC
many	TRBV6-5	TRBJ2-7	TRBD1	CASRSGTGLDEQYF	TGTGCCAGCAGGTCCGGGACAGGGTTGGACGAGCAGTACTTC
many	TRBV5-1	TRBJ2-7	TRBD2	CASSLSTSEFYEQYF	TGCGCCAGCAGCTTGAGTACTAGCGAATTCTACGAGCAGTACTTC
many	TRBV6-6	TRBJ2-1	TRBD2	CASKGTTLSKQFF	TGTGCCTCAAAGGGGACTACCCTAAGTAAGCAGTTCTTC
many	TRBV28	TRBJ2-7	-	CASRYPNSYEQYF	TGTGCCAGCCGCTACCCAAACTCCTACGAGCAGTACTTC
-	TRBV19	TRBJ2-1	TRBD2	CASSPGLAPYNEQFF	TGTGCCAGTAGTCCCGGACTAGCGCCTTACAATGAGCAGTTCTTC
many	TRBV29-1	TRBJ2-3	TRBD2	CSISGLAGSAVADTQYF	TGCAGCATTTCGGGACTAGCGGGATCGGCCGTTGCAGATACGCAGTATTTT
many	TRBV7-9	TRBJ2-7	TRBD2	CASSRAGGPYEQYF	TGTGCCAGCAGCCGAGCGGGAGGGCCCTACGAGCAGTACTTC
many	TRBV6-5	TRBJ1-3	TRBD1	CASSLDRGYNTIYF	TGTGCCAGCAGTTTGGACAGGGGATACAACACCATATATTTT
-	TRBV10-3	TRBJ2-3	-	CATHGGGGFDDTQYF	TGTGCCACCCACGGGGGAGGGGGTTTTGATGATACGCAGTATTTT
many	TRBV5-6	TRBJ2-1	TRBD2	CASSAGLAGVFF	TGTGCCAGCAGCGCGGGACTGGCGGGGGTGTTCTTC
few	TRBV5-1	TRBJ2-1	TRBD2	CASSFTSGRALGTRNEQFF	TGCGCCAGCAGCTTTACTAGCGGGAGGGCCTTGGGTACCCGGAATGAGCAGTTCTTC
medium-sized	TRBV10-3	TRBJ2-1	-	CAISDSPSYNEQFF	TGTGCCATCAGTGACAGCCCCTCCTACAATGAGCAGTTCTTC
many	TRBV6-6	TRBJ1-5	-	CASSPPGPRQPQHF	TGTGCCAGCAGTCCCCCGGGCCCTCGTCAGCCCCAGCATTTT
many	TRBV5-1	TRBJ2-1	-	CASSLKSRHNEQFF	TGCGCCAGCAGCTTGAAATCCCGTCACAATGAGCAGTTCTTC
many	TRBV5-1	TRBJ2-1	TRBD2	CASSALPSGTNNEQFF	TGCGCCAGCAGCGCGCTTCCTAGCGGCACTAACAATGAGCAGTTCTTC
many	TRBV7-8	TRBJ2-3	TRBD2	CASSLVHPSGSSDTQYF	TGTGCCAGCAGCTTAGTTCATCCTAGCGGGTCTTCAGATACGCAGTATTTT
many	TRBV7-8	TRBJ2-3	TRBD2	CASSLESGRAQGSTDTQYF	TGTGCCAGCAGCTTAGAAAGCGGGAGGGCCCAGGGCAGCACAGATACGCAGTATTTT
many	TRBV4-3	TRBJ2-3	-	CASSQERASSLTDTQYF	TGCGCCAGCAGCCAAGAGCGGGCTAGCTCCCTCACAGATACGCAGTATTTT
many	TRBV5-1	TRBJ2-1	TRBD2	CASSLVGGRAGDEQFF	TGCGCCAGCAGCTTGGTGGGCGGGAGGGCCGGCGATGAGCAGTTCTTC
many	TRBV10-3	TRBJ2-6	-	CATRPPGTLSGANVLTF	TGTGCCACCAGGCCCCCAGGGACCCTCTCTGGGGCCAACGTCCTGACTTTC
many	TRBV5-1	TRBJ1-2	TRBD1	CASSLRDRGPYGYTF	TGCGCCAGCAGCTTAAGGGACAGGGGGCCCTATGGCTACACCTTC
many	TRBV6-2/TRBV6-3	TRBJ1-2	-	CASSYLDGNGYTF	TGTGCCAGCAGTTACCTCGACGGGAATGGCTACACCTTC
many	TRBV20-1	TRBJ2-7	TRBD2	CSATNPRTSASYEQYF	TGCAGTGCTACCAACCCGAGGACTAGCGCCTCCTACGAGCAGTACTTC
many	TRBV27	TRBJ1-5	TRBD1	CASSFDRERPQHF	TGTGCCAGCAGTTTCGACAGGGAAAGGCCCCAGCATTTT
many	TRBV24-1	TRBJ1-2	TRBD1	CATSERTGEYGYTF	TGTGCCACCAGTGAACGGACAGGGGAATATGGCTACACCTTC
many	TRBV7-2	TRBJ2-2	-	CASSSRGPNTGELFF	TGTGCCAGCAGCAGCCGGGGTCCGAACACCGGGGAGCTGTTTTTT
many	TRBV5-6	TRBJ2-7	-	CASSLPTDPYEQYF	TGTGCCAGCAGCTTGCCAACAGATCCCTACGAGCAGTACTTC
many	TRBV20-1	TRBJ2-3	-	CSAGVGDGISPTQYF	TGCAGTGCTGGGGTGGGGGACGGGATTTCCCCGACGCAGTATTTT
many	TRBV5-1	TRBJ2-5	-	CASSLAGVSGETQYF	TGCGCCAGCAGCTTGGCGGGAGTTTCGGGGGAGACCCAGTACTTC
many	TRBV28	TRBJ1-2	TRBD1	CASRQSGQAYGYTF	TGTGCCAGCCGACAATCAGGACAGGCCTATGGCTACACCTTC
few	TRBV29-1	TRBJ2-2	TRBD1	CSVEVQGSGGELFF	TGCAGCGTTGAAGTACAGGGGTCGGGCGGGGAGCTGTTTTTT
many	TRBV5-1	TRBJ1-4	TRBD1	CASSLAGTGDEKLFF	TGCGCCAGCAGCTTGGCAGGGACAGGGGATGAAAAACTGTTTTTT
-	TRBV7-2	TRBJ2-2	-	CASLGVLNTGELFF	TGTGCCAGCTTAGGAGTCCTGAACACCGGGGAGCTGTTTTTT
many	TRBV20-1	TRBJ2-7	-	CSARGSLEQYF	TGCAGTGCTCGAGGTTCATTAGAGCAGTACTTC
many	TRBV2	TRBJ1-5	-	CASRGGRAYNQPQHF	TGTGCCAGCAGGGGGGGACGGGCTTACAATCAGCCCCAGCATTTT
many	TRBV18	TRBJ1-2	-	CASSPSGTTGYTF	TGTGCCAGCTCACCTTCCGGGACCACTGGCTACACCTTC
many	TRBV20-1	TRBJ2-5	-	CSARPGEETQYF	TGCAGTGCGCGCCCAGGGGAAGAGACCCAGTACTTC
many	TRBV20-1	TRBJ2-1	-	CSVAYGGSSYNEQFF	TGCAGTGTGGCGTACGGGGGTAGCTCCTACAATGAGCAGTTCTTC
many	TRBV18	TRBJ2-3	-	CASSPKGDTQYF	TGTGCCAGCTCACCAAAGGGAGATACGCAGTATTTT
many	TRBV5-1	TRBJ1-5	-	CASSLAPSNQPQHF	TGCGCCAGCAGCTTGGCTCCTAGCAATCAGCCCCAGCATTTT
many	TRBV7-8	TRBJ2-3	TRBD2	CASSRARRGSTDTQYF	TGTGCCAGCAGCCGCGCTCGGCGGGGGAGCACAGATACGCAGTATTTT
many	TRBV28	TRBJ1-2	-	CASSPSGQGRTF	TGTGCCAGCAGTCCCTCGGGGCAGGGGAGGACCTTC
many	TRBV20-1	TRBJ2-2	-	CSARVRRVGITGELFF	TGCAGTGCTAGGGTTCGCAGGGTTGGGATCACCGGGGAGCTGTTTTTT
many	TRBV5-1	TRBJ1-1	-	CASSLAGQNTEAFF	TGCGCCAGCAGCTTGGCCGGACAGAACACTGAAGCTTTCTTT
many	TRBV20-1	TRBJ2-5	-	CSPPGEDVETQYF	TGCAGTCCCCCGGGAGAGGATGTGGAGACCCAGTACTTC
many	TRBV25-1	TRBJ1-5	TRBD1	CASSGRPGGPQHF	TGTGCCAGCAGTGGACGTCCAGGGGGGCCCCAGCATTTT
many	TRBV20-1	TRBJ2-7	TRBD2	CSARGTSGSPNEQYF	TGCAGTGCTAGAGGGACTAGCGGGAGCCCCAACGAGCAGTACTTC
many	TRBV28	TRBJ1-5	-	CASSPPLGTALGNQPQHF	TGTGCCAGCAGTCCCCCCCTCGGGACGGCCTTGGGCAATCAGCCCCAGCATTTT
many	TRBV28	TRBJ2-7	-	CASRDPTYEQYF	TGTGCCAGCAGAGACCCAACCTACGAGCAGTACTTC
many	TRBV15	TRBJ2-4	TRBD1	CATSFRDRNLAKNIQYF	TGTGCCACCAGCTTCCGGGACAGGAATCTCGCCAAAAACATTCAGTACTTC
many	TRBV14	TRBJ2-5	-	CASSQQQRQETQYF	TGTGCCAGCAGCCAACAGCAGCGGCAAGAGACCCAGTACTTC
many	TRBV27	TRBJ2-1	-	CASSFQGSKGNEQFF	TGTGCCAGCAGTTTTCAGGGGAGTAAGGGCAATGAGCAGTTCTTC
many	TRBV12-3/TRBV12-4	TRBJ1-5	-	CASSSRQAGGPQHF	TGTGCCAGCAGTTCCCGGCAGGCGGGTGGGCCCCAGCATTTT